This is a list of T cell receptor beta chains from one sample in a study of blood T cell repertoires in COVID-19. The repertoire was sequenced with immunoSEQ multiplex PCR; TCRdb's copy has only in-frame clones and lacks some. The table records roughly 260,000 clones, around 90% of them present only once. The specimen was PBMCs or T cells enriched from blood (not recorded which). The receptors here all came from a human donor in a cohort exposed to, infected with or recovered from COVID-19 (not recorded which). The donor label of this sample is uncertain. CDR3s include the opening cysteine and the closing phenylalanine or tryptophan. The D gene is left open where the match is weak. For some rows the clone size is stated as once, few or many, or as a class when expanded; others skip it.

NA	TRBV10-3	TRBJ1-2	NA	TGTGCCACCCGAGGGGGAAGGGTCTACACCTTC	CATRGGRVYTF
TRBD1	TRBV7-2	TRBJ2-1	NA	TGTGCCAGCAGCACCCGGACAGGGAGCAATGAGCAGTTCTTC	CASSTRTGSNEQFF
NA	TRBV4-2	TRBJ2-5	NA	TGTGCCAGCAGCGAAAGTAGGGAGACCTTGGGTGGAGAGACCCAGTACTTC	CASSESRETLGGETQYF
TRBD1	TRBV24-1	TRBJ1-2	NA	TGTGCCACCAGTAATGCCGACAGGGGGCTCGGAGGCGATGGCTACACCTTC	CATSNADRGLGGDGYTF
TRBD1	TRBV5-1	TRBJ1-1	NA	TGCGCCAGCAGCGAAATGACAGGGGGCACTGAAGCTTTCTTT	CASSEMTGGTEAFF
TRBD2	TRBV5-4	TRBJ2-3	few	TGTGCCAGCAGGACTAGCGGGGGAACAGATACGCAGTATTTT	CASRTSGGTDTQYF
TRBD1	TRBV7-3	TRBJ1-3	NA	TGTGCCAGCAGCTTAGCAGGGGGCCCTGAAGACACCATATATTTT	CASSLAGGPEDTIYF
TRBD2	TRBV19	TRBJ2-3	NA	TGTGCCAGTAGTCCCCGTCCTCCCGGGACTAGCGGGGGGACAGATACGCAGTATTTT	CASSPRPPGTSGGTDTQYF
NA	TRBV5-4	TRBJ2-3	NA	TGTGCCAGCAGCTTGGGGGGCAGCACCACAGATACGCAGTATTTT	CASSLGGSTTDTQYF
TRBD1	TRBV25-1	TRBJ1-6	NA	TGTGCCAGCAAAGGGACAGGGGAATCACCCCTCCACTTT	CASKGTGESPLHF
TRBD1	TRBV29-1	TRBJ2-5	NA	TGCAGCGTTCTCCGTGACAGGGTGCAGGGGACCCAGTACTTC	CSVLRDRVQGTQYF
TRBD1	TRBV10-2	TRBJ2-7	NA	TGCGCCAGCACCGGGACAGGGAGGGCCTACGAGCAGTACTTC	CASTGTGRAYEQYF
TRBD1	TRBV10-3	TRBJ1-1	NA	TGTGCCATCAGTAACCAGGGGGGTGGGCCGGCTTTCTTT	CAISNQGGGPAFF
TRBD2	TRBV11-3	TRBJ2-1	NA	TGTGCCAGCAGCTTCGGACTAGCGGGGGGAACTGAGCAGTTCTTC	CASSFGLAGGTEQFF
NA	TRBV21-1	TRBJ1-5	NA	TGTGCCAGCAGCAAAGAGGGGGTCGGCAATCAGCCCCAGCATTTT	CASSKEGVGNQPQHF
NA	TRBV19	TRBJ1-2	NA	TGTGCCAGTAGTATCCCGGCAGGGGAGCACTATGGCTACACCTTC	CASSIPAGEHYGYTF